Each of the 21 T cell receptor beta chains below was sequenced from the same sample in a study of cytomegalovirus exposure and HLA in healthy donors. The PCR had 60 Vbeta and 13 Jbeta primers. Generated by immunoSEQ multiplex PCR, the TCRdb table keeps only in-frame clones and is missing some. Of 100,000 to 150,000 clones listed, 10% to 13% are singletons. Source material: PBMCs. The receptors were sampled from a woman aged 18 to 35 in good health and CMV-seropositive.

The chain links TRBV2 to TRBJ1-1, with D tentatively TRBD1 (6 bases). This CDR3 comprises 14 residues. V was clipped by 5 bases and J by 0 bases, with 10 bases between them. CDR1 and CDR2 (germline): SNHLY, FYNNEI. The CDR3 sequence is CASSSGHLNTEAFF. The CDR3, as DNA: TGTGCCAGCAGTTCGGGACACCTGAACACTGAAGCTTTCTTT.

This chain connects TRBV27 to TRBJ2-6, with D possibly matching TRBD1 (6 bases). Germline V CDR1 and CDR2: MNHEY, SMNVEV (reference sequence). The CDR3 contains 16 residues. V lost 0 bases and J lost 0, with 6 bases in between. The CDR3 loop reads CASSLSTGSGANVLTF. DNA for the CDR3: TGTGCCAGCAGTTTATCGACAGGCTCTGGGGCCAACGTCCTGACTTTC.

This clone was seen more than once but under ten times. CDR3 in DNA: TGTGCCAGCAGCTTTCGGACAGAAAGGACGGAAGCTTTCTTT. The encoded protein is CASSFRTERTEAFF. V usage is TRBV7-2 and J usage is TRBJ1-1; maybe TRBD1 (6 bases). Looked up from germline, CDR1 is SGHTA and CDR2 is FQGNSA. The germline V and J ends were trimmed by 3 bases and 8 bases, with 16 bases remaining between them. The CDR3 length is 14 residues.

This clone was seen just once. V usage is TRBV28 and J usage is TRBJ2-3, with a tentative D call TRBD2 (5 bases). Trimming took off 4 bases at V and 6 bases at J, with 14 bases between the two ends. Germline V lookup: CDR1 MDHEN, CDR2 SYDVKM. CDR3 length equals 14 residues. CDR3 loop: CASSSGIQDDTQYF. The CDR3 DNA reads TGTGCCAGCAGTTCCGGGATCCAGGACGATACGCAGTATTTT.

The genes are TRBV6-4 and TRBJ2-3, with 12 positions matching TRBD2. Trimming at V came to 10 bases and at J to 5 bases, leaving 7 bases not matched to a gene. This CDR3 has 14 amino acids. Germline CDR1 reads MRHNA; CDR2 reads SNTAGT. CDR3 sequence: CATSQLAGGDTQYF. CDR3 bases: TGTGCCACCTCCCAACTAGCGGGAGGAGATACGCAGTATTTT.

The chain recombines TRBV19 with TRBJ1-1; 8 positions match TRBD1. The CDR3 has 14 residues. V shed 3 bases, J shed 5 bases, and the junction held 5 bases outside the gene matches. The germline CDR1 and CDR2 sequences are LNHDA and SQIVND (reference sequence). The CDR3 protein is CASSIQGASTEAFF. CDR3 coding DNA: TGTGCCAGTAGTATTCAGGGGGCATCAACTGAAGCTTTCTTT.

This clone occurred a few times. This chain links TRBV2 with TRBJ2-7; the D gene is possibly TRBD2 (5 bases). The CDR3 totals 13 residues. The germline V gene has CDR1 SNHLY and CDR2 FYNNEI. With 6 bases removed from V and 3 bases from J, the gap between germline ends came to 12 bases. For the CDR3, the DNA is TGTGCCAGCAGCGCGACTAAGAACTACGAGCAGTACTTC. Its protein product is CASSATKNYEQYF.

This chain joins TRBV25-1 and TRBJ2-3; D is possibly TRBD1 (6 bases). Germline values: CDR1 MGHDK, CDR2 SYGVNS. This CDR3 contains 13 residues. V was pared by 3 bases and J by 5 bases, with 9 bases between. This chain's CDR3 is CASSERGKDTQYF. The CDR3 nucleotides read TGTGCCAGCAGTGAGAGGGGGAAAGATACGCAGTATTTT. The full variable domain, in which reference TRBV25-1 and TRBJ2-3 provide the parts outside the CDR3, is EADIYQTPRYLVIGTGKKITLECSQTMGHDKMYWYQQDPGMELHLIHYSYGVNSTEKGDLSSESTVSRIRTEHFPLTLESARPSHTSQYLCASSERGKDTQYFGPGTRLTVL.

The chain joins TRBV6-1 to TRBJ2-7; D might be TRBD2 (6 bases). The germline V gene encodes CDR1 MNHNS and CDR2 SASEGT. The V end lost 2 bases, the J end lost 4 bases, and 9 bases lay between the germline ends. The CDR3 consists of 13 residues. CDR3 region: CASSERGGYEQYF. CDR3 nucleotide sequence: TGTGCCAGCAGTGAAAGGGGAGGATACGAGCAGTACTTC.

There are a few counts of this clone. For the CDR3, the DNA is TGTGCCAGCAGCCCGGCCCTAGCGCGCTCCTACGAGCAGTACTTC. Its translation is CASSPALARSYEQYF. The genes are TRBV11-1 and TRBJ2-7; tentative D call: TRBD2 (6 bases). The CDR3 contains 15 residues. Trimming removed 5 bases at V and 0 bases at J, with 14 bases between. Per the germline V gene, CDR1 is SGHAT and CDR2 is FQDESV (reference sequence).

V usage is TRBV11-2 and J usage is TRBJ2-3, with TRBD2 identical over 13 bases. Trimming cost V 4 bases and J 3 bases; bases outside gene matches: 4. The CDR3 is 16 amino acids. In germline, CDR1 is SGHAT, CDR2 FQNNGV. The CDR3 loop is CASSSGTSGVTDTQYF. The CDR3 DNA reads TGTGCCAGCAGCTCAGGGACTAGCGGGGTGACAGATACGCAGTATTTT.

In this sample, this clone turned up a few times. V gene TRBV2 combines with J gene TRBJ1-1; no clear D gene. Germline V gene sequence: CDR1 SNHLY, CDR2 FYNNEI. The germline V and J ends were trimmed by 5 bases and 3 bases, with 13 bases remaining between them. The CDR3 has 14 residues. The CDR3 nucleotides are TGTGCCAGCAGTATTGACATGCTATACACTGAAGCTTTCTTT. Its translation: CASSIDMLYTEAFF.

The chain carries TRBV9 and TRBJ2-1; no clear D. The ends were cut back, 5 bases at V and 0 bases at J, with 12 bases in the middle. Germline CDR1 and CDR2: SGDLS and YYNGEE. This CDR3 has 15 amino acids. The CDR3 loop reads CASSLMSSSYNEQFF. The CDR3 nucleotides read TGTGCCAGCAGTCTTATGTCGAGCTCCTACAATGAGCAGTTCTTC.

The chain uses TRBV10-3 and TRBJ2-7, with D possibly matching TRBD2 (6 bases). Germline V lookup: CDR1 ENHRY, CDR2 SYGVKD. The CDR3 is 14 amino acids. Trimming took off 5 bases at V and 2 bases at J, with 13 bases between the two ends. CDR3 sequence: CAISKEGGTYEQYF. The DNA of the CDR3 is TGTGCCATCAGTAAGGAGGGAGGTACCTACGAGCAGTACTTC.

This clone was observed a handful of times. This chain uses TRBV27 with TRBJ2-1; 7 bases agree with TRBD1. Germline CDR1 MNHEY, CDR2 SMNVEV (reference sequence). The CDR3 runs 15 residues. The V and J ends lost 7 bases and 7 bases, in that order; junction bases with no gene match: 13. The chain's CDR3 is CASTKNRDRPNEQFF. Written as DNA, the CDR3 is TGTGCCAGCACAAAAAACCGGGACAGACCAAATGAGCAGTTCTTC.

The chain uses TRBV19 and TRBJ2-1, with 8 nucleotides matching TRBD2. J was trimmed by 6 bases and V by 5 bases; bases with no gene match: 6. The CDR3 is made up of 14 amino acids. The germline gives CDR1 LNHDA, CDR2 SQIVND (reference sequence). The CDR3 region is CASSLLAGPNEQFF. The CDR3 DNA follows: TGTGCCAGTAGTTTGCTAGCGGGTCCCAATGAGCAGTTCTTC.

The chain is built from TRBV5-1 and TRBJ2-1; D is perhaps TRBD2 (7 bases). Germline CDR1 is SGHRS and CDR2 is YFSETQ. The CDR3 extends over 16 amino acids. The V end was cut by 4 bases, the J end by 6 bases, with 20 bases between. DNA of the CDR3: TGCGCCAGCAGCAGGGTTGGCGGGGAGGGGGTCAATGAGCAGTTCTTC. It specifies CASSRVGGEGVNEQFF.

The chain recombines TRBV28 with TRBJ1-1, with 7 nucleotides matching TRBD1. CDR3 size: 16 residues. Germline trimming cut 4 bases from V and 7 bases from J; bases unmatched to any gene: 15. Germline V gene sequence: CDR1 MDHEN, CDR2 SYDVKM. The CDR3 protein is CASSSTFSTGTDEAFF. The CDR3 DNA sequence: TGTGCCAGCAGTTCGACCTTTTCAACCGGGACAGATGAAGCTTTCTTT.

This clone came up a few times. No conserved phenylalanine or tryptophan ends this CDR3, so it is likely a read error. The DNA is left out, because the CDR3 cannot be placed on it with certainty; the CDR3 is given as TCRdb lists it. The chain couples TRBV30 to TRBJ2-4; the table's D call of TRBD2 was not tested on the DNA. The CDR3 region is 15 residues in length, termini included. Germline lookup yields CDR1 GTSNPN and CDR2 SVGIG (reference sequence). CDR3 region: CAWSISDLAKNIKYL.

This sequence joins TRBV7-9 and TRBJ1-2, with D possibly being TRBD1 (6 bases). V was clipped by 4 bases and J by 6 bases, with 12 bases between them. This CDR3 has 13 amino acids. Germline assignment: CDR1 SEHNR and CDR2 FQNEAQ (reference sequence). The CDR3 sequence: CASSYTGLDGYTF. In DNA form, the CDR3 reads TGTGCCAGCAGCTATACAGGGTTGGATGGCTACACCTTC. Drawing the rest from reference TRBV7-9 and TRBJ1-2, the complete variable domain is DTGVSQNPRHKITKRGQNVTFRCDPISEHNRLYWYRQTLGQGPEFLTYFQNEAQLEKSRLLSDRFSAERPKGSFSTLEIQRTEQGDSAMYLCASSYTGLDGYTFGSGTRLTVV.

This clone was seen a few times. The chain employs TRBV27 and TRBJ2-1; 7 positions match TRBD2. The CDR3 runs to 12 residues. V lost 8 bases and J lost 4; bases outside the gene matches: 2. Germline V gives CDR1 MNHEY, CDR2 SMNVEV (reference sequence). CDR3 sequence: CASSGGYNEQFF. DNA for the CDR3: TGTGCCAGCTCGGGAGGTTACAATGAGCAGTTCTTC.